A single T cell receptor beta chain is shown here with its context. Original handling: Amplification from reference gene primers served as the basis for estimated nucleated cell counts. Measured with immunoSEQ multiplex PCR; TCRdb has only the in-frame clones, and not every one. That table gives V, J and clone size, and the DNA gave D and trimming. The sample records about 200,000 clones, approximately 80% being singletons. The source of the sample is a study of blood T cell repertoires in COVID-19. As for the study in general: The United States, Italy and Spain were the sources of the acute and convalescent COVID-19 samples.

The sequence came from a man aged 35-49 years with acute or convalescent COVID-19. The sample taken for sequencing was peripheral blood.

CDR3 region: CASSSGTSGHNEQFF. The CDR3 DNA reads TGTGCCAGCAGTTCGGGGACTAGCGGTCACAATGAGCAGTTCTTC. This sequence joins TRBV27 and TRBJ2-1, with 11 bases fitting TRBD2. J was trimmed by 5 bases and V by 4 bases; bases with no gene match: 4. Germline assignment: CDR1 MNHEY and CDR2 SMNVEV (reference sequence). The CDR3 is 15 amino acids.